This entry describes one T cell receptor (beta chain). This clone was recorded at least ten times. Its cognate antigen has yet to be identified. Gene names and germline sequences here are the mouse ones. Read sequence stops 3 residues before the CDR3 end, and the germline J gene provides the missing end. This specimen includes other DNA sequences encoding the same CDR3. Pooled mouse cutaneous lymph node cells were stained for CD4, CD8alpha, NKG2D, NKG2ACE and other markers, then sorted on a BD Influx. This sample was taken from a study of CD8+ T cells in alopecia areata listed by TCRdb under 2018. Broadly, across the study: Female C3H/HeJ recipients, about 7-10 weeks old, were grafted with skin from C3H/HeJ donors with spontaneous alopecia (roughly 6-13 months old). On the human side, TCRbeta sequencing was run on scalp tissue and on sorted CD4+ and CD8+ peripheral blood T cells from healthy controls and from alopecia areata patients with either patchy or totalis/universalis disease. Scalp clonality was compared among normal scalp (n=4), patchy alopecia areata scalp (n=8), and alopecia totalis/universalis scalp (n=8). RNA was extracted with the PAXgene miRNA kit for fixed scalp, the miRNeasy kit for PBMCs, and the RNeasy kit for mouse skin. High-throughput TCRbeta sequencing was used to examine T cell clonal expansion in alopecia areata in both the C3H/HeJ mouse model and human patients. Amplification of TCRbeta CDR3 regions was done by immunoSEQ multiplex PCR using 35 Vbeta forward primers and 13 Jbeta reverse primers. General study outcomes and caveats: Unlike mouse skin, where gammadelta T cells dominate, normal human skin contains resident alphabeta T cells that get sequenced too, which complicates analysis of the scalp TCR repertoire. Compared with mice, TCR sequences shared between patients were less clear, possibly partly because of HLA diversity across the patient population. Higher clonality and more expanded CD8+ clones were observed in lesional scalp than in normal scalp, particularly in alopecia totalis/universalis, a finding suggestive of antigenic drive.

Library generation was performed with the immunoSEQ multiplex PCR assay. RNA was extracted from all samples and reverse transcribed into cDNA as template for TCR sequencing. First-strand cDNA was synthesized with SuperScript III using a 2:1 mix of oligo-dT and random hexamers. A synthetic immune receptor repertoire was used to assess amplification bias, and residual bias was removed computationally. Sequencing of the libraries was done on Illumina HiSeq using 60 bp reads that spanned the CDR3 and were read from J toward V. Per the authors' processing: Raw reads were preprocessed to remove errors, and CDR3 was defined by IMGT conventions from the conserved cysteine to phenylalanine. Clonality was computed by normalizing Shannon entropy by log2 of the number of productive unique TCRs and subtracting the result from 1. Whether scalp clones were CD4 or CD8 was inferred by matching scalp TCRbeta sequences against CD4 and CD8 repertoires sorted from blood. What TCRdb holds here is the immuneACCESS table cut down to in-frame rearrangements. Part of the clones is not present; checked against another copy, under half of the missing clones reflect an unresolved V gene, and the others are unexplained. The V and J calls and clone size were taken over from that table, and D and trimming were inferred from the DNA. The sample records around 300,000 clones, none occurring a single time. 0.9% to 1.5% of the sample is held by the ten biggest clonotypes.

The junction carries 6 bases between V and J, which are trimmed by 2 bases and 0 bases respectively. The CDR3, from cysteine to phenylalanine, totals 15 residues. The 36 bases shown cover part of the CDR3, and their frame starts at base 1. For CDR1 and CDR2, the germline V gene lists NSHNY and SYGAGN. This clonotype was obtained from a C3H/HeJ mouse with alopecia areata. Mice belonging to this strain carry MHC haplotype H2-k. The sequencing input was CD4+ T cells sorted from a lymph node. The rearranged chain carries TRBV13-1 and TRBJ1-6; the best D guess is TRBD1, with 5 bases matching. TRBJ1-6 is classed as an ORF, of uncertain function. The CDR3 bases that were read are TGTGCCAGCAGTGAGGACAATTCCTATAATTCGCCC. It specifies CASSEDNSYNSP. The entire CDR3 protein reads CASSEDNSYNSPLYF.